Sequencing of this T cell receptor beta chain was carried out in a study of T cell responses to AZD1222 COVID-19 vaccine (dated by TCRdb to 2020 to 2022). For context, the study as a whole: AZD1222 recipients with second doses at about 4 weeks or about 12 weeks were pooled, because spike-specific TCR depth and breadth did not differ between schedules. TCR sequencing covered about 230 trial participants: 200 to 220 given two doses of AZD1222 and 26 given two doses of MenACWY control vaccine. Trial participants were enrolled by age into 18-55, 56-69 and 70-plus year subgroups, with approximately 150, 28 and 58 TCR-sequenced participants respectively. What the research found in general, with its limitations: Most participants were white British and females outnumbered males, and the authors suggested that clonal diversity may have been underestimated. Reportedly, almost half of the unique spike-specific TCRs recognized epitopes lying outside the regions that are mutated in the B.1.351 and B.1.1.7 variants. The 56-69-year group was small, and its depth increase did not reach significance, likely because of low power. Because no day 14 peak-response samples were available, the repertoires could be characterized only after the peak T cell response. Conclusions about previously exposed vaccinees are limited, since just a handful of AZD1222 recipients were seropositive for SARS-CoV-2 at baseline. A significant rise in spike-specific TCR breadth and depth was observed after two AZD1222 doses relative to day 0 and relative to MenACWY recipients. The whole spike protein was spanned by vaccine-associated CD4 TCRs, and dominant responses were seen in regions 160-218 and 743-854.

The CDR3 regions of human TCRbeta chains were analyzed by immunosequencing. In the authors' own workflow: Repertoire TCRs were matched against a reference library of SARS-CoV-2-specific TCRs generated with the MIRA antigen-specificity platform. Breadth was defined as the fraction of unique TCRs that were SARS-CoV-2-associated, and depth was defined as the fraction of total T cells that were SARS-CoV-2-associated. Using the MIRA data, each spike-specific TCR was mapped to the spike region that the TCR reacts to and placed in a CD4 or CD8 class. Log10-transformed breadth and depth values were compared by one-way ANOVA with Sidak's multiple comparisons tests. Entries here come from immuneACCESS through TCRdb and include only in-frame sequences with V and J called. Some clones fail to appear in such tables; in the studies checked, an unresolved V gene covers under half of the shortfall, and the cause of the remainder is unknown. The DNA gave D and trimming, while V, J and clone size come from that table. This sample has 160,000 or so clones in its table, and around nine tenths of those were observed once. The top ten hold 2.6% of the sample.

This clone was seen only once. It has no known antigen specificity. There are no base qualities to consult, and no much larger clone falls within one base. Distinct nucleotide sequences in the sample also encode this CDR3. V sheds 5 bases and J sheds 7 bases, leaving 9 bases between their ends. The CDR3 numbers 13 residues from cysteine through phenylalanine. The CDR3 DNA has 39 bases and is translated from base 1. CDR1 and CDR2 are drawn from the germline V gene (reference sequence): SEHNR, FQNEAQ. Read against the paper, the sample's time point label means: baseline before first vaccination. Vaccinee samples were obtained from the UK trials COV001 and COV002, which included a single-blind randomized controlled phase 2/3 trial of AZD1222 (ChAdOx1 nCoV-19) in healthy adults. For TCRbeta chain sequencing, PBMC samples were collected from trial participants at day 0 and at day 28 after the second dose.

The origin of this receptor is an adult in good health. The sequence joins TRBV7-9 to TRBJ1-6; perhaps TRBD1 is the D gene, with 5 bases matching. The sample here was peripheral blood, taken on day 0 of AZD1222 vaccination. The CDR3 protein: CASSPGQNSPLHF. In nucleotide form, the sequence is TGTGCCAGCAGCCCCGGACAAAATTCACCCCTCCACTTT.